This TCR beta chain was retrieved from a study of monozygotic twins with inflammatory bowel disease. Whole-study results and caveats: Those with IBD had lower TCRbeta diversity (inverse Simpson) than their healthy co-twins did. IBD patients, compared with healthy twins, shared fewer clonotypes with others (especially with disease activity).

Using the 5' RACE reads, TCRdb records one entry per CDR3 protein without DNA. Recorded here are approximately 330,000 distinct CDR3 sequences; the top ten clones represent roughly 2%. As regards this clonotype: What it binds is not known.

There are 14 residues in the CDR3. Germline-derived CDR1 and CDR2 are MNHEY and SMNVEV (reference sequence). The sequenced sample was blood. The V and J genes are TRBV27 and TRBJ1-1; lacking DNA, the TRBD1 call made by TCRdb goes unchecked. The TCR originated in a human donor with ulcerative colitis or Crohn's disease, or a healthy co-twin of an affected twin (not recorded which). The CDR3 loop reads CASSLSGGRTEAFF.